This TCR beta chain was sequenced in a study of blood T cells in healthy people across ages. Through a sample-barcoded 5' primer and a J-beta primer mix, a second PCR was run for about 6 to 11 cycles. A 12-random-nucleotide template-switch adaptor tagged each cDNA molecule. TCRdb reprocessed the 5' RACE reads with MiXCR, giving one entry per CDR3 protein. Here the sample spans about 1.8 million distinct CDR3 sequences, roughly 52% being singletons. This clonotype was counted a single time. Its target is unknown. Germline-derived CDR1 and CDR2 are DFQATT and SNEGSKA (reference sequence). Trimming cost V 6 bases and J 12 bases; bases outside gene matches: 14. The CDR3 covers 15 residues. General study results and limits: Shifts in expanded clonotypes may have been confounded by donor CMV status, which was unknown. Both higher diversity and more naive CD4+ cells marked long-lived donors when set against aged donors.

What was sequenced was blood. The chain employs TRBV20-1 and TRBJ2-1, with 13 bases matching TRBD2. This clonotype was obtained from a woman between 40 and 55 years old in good health. CDR3 in amino acids: CSAPRLAGGPMPQFF. The CDR3 nucleotides are TGCAGTGCACCACGACTAGCGGGGGGACCAATGCCGCAGTTCTTC.